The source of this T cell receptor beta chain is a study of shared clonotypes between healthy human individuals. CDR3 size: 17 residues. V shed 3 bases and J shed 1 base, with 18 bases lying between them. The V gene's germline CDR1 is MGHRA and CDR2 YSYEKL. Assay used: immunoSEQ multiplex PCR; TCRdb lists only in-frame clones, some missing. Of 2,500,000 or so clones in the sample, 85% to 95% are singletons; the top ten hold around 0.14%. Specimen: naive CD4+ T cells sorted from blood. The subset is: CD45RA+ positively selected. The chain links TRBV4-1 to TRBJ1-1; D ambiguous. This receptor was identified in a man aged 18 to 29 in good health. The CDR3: CASSQTGLKGENTEAFF. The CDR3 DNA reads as TGCGCCAGCAGCCAGACTGGACTTAAGGGAGAGAACACTGAAGCTTTCTTT.